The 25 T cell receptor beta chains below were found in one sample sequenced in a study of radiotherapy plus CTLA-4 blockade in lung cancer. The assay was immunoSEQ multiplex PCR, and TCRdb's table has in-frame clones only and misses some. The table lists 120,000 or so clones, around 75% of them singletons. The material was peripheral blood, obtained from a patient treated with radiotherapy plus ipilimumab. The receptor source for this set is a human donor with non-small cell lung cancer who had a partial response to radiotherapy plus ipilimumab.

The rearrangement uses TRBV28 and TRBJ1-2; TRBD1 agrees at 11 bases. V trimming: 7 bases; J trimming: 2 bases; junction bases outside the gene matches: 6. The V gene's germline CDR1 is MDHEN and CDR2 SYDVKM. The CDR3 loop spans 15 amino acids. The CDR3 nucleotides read TGTGCCAGCACCCCGGGACAGGGGGGCAACTATGGCTACACCTTC. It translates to CASTPGQGGNYGYTF.

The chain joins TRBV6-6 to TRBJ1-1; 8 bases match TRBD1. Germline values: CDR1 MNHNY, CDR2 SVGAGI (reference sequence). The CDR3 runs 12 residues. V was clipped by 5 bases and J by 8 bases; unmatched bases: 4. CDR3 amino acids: CASSPGQEEAFF. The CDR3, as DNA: TGTGCCAGCAGTCCGGGACAGGAGGAAGCTTTCTTT.

The DNA for the CDR3 is TGTGCCAGCAGTCCCAGACTAGCGGGAGGGCCGCAAGAGACCCAGTACTTC. Translated, it gives CASSPRLAGGPQETQYF. The chain joins TRBV28 to TRBJ2-5; the match to TRBD2 covers 14 bases. V shed 5 bases, J shed 2 bases, and the junction held 7 bases outside the gene matches. The germline CDR1 and CDR2 sequences are MDHEN and SYDVKM. The CDR3 contains 17 residues.

CDR3 sequence: CASSLGGDPNYGYTF. DNA for the CDR3: TGTGCCAGCAGCTTGGGGGGGGACCCTAACTATGGCTACACCTTC. The V call is TRBV5-4, the J call TRBJ1-2; D perhaps matches TRBD1 (5 bases). CDR1 and CDR2 from the germline V gene are SGHNT and YYREEE (reference sequence). Trimming removed 0 bases from V and 0 bases from J, with 9 bases in between. The CDR3 is 15 residues long. The variable domain in full, with the rest retrieved from reference TRBV5-4 and TRBJ1-2, is ETGVTQSPTHLIKTRGQQVTLRCSSQSGHNTVSWYQQALGQGPQFIFQYYREEENGRGNFPPRFSGLQFPNYSSELNVNALELDDSALYLCASSLGGDPNYGYTFGSGTRLTVV.

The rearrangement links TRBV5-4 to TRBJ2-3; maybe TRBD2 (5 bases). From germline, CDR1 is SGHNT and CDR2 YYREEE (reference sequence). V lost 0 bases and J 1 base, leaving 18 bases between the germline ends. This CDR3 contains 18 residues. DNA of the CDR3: TGTGCCAGCAGCTTGGCCGCCTATTTGAGCGGACGCACAGATACGCAGTATTTT. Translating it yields CASSLAAYLSGRTDTQYF.

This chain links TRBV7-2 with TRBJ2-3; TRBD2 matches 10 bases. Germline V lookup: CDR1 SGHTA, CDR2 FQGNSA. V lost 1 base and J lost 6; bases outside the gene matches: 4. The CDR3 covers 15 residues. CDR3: CASSLGASGSDTQYF. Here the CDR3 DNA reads TGTGCCAGCAGCTTAGGAGCTAGCGGGAGTGATACGCAGTATTTT.

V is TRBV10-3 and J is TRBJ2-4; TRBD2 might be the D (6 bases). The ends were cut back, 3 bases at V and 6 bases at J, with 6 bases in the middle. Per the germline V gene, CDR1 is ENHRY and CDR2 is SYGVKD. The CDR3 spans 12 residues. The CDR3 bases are TGTGCCATCAGTGACGGGGGAAACATTCAGTACTTC. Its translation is CAISDGGNIQYF.

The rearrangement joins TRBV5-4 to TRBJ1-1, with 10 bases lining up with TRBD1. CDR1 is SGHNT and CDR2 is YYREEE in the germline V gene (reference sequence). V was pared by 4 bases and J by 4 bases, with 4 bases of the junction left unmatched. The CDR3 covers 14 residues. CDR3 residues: CASSDRGRSTEAFF. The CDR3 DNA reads TGTGCCAGCAGCGACAGGGGGCGGAGCACTGAAGCTTTCTTT. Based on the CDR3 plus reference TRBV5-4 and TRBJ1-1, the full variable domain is ETGVTQSPTHLIKTRGQQVTLRCSSQSGHNTVSWYQQALGQGPQFIFQYYREEENGRGNFPPRFSGLQFPNYSSELNVNALELDDSALYLCASSDRGRSTEAFFGQGTRLTVV.

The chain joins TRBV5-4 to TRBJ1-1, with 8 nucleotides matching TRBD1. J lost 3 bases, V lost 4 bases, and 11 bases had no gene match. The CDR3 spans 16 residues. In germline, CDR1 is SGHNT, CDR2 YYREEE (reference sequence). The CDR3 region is CASSLPRGQMDTEAFF. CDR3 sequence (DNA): TGTGCCAGCAGCCTACCCAGGGGGCAGATGGACACTGAAGCTTTCTTT.

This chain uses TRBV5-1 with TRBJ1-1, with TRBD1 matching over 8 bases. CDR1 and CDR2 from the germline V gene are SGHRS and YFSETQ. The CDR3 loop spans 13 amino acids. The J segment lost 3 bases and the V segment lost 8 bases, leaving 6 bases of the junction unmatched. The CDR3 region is CASSPTGDTEAFF. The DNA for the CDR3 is TGCGCCAGTTCTCCGACAGGGGACACTGAAGCTTTCTTT.

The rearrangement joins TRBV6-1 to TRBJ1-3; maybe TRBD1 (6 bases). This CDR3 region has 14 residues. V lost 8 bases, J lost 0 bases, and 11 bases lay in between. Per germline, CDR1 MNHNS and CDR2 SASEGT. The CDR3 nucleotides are TGTGCCAGCGGGGGCCGAGGCTCTGGAAACACCATATATTTT. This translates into CASGGRGSGNTIYF.

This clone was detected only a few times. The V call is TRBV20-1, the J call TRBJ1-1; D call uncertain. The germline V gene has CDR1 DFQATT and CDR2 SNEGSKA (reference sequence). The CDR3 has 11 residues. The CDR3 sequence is CNPHSGTEAFF. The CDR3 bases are TGCAACCCCCACTCGGGGACTGAAGCTTTCTTT.

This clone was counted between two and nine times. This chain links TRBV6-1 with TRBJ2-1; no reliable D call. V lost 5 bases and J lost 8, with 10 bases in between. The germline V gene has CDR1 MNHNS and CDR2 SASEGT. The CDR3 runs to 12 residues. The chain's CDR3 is CASSSLRDEQFF. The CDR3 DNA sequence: TGTGCCAGCAGTTCTCTACGGGATGAGCAGTTCTTC.

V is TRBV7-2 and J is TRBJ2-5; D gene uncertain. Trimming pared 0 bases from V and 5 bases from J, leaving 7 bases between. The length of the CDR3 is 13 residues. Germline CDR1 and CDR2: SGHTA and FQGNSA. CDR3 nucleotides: TGTGCCAGCAGCTTAGCGAGATGGGAGACCCAGTACTTC. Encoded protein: CASSLARWETQYF.

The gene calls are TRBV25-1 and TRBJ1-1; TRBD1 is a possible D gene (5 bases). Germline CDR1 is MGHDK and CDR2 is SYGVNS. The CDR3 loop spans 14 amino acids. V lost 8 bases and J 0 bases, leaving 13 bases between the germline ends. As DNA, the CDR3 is TGTGCCAGCCGAGAGACAGCGATGAACACTGAAGCTTTCTTT. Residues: CASRETAMNTEAFF.

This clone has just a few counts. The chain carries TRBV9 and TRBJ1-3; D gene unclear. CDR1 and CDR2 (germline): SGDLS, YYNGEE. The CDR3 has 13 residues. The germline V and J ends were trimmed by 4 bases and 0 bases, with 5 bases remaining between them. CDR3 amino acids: CASSFSSGNTIYF. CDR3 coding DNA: TGTGCCAGCAGCTTTAGCTCTGGAAACACCATATATTTT.

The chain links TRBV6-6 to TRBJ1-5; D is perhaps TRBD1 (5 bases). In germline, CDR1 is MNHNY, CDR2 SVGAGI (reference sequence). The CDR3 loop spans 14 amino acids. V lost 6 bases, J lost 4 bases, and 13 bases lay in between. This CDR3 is CASRHGGPNQPQHF. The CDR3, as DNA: TGTGCCAGCAGACACGGGGGTCCTAATCAGCCCCAGCATTTT.

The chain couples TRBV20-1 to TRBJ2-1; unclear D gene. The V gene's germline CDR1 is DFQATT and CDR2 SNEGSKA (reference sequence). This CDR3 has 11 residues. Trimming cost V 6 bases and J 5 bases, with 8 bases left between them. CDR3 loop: CSARRDNEQFF. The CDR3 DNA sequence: TGCAGTGCCCGGAGAGACAATGAGCAGTTCTTC.

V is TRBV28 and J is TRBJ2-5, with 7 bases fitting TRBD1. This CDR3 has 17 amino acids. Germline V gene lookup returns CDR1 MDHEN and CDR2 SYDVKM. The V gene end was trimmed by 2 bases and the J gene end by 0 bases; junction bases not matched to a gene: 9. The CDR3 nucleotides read TGTGCCAGCAGTTTAGGGAACAGGGGTGGCTACCAAGAGACCCAGTACTTC. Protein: CASSLGNRGGYQETQYF.

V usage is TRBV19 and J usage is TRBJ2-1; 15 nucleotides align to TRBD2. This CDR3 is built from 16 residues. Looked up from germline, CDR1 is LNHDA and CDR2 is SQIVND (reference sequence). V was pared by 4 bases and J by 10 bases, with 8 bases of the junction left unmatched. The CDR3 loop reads CASSNHGLAGGGEQFF. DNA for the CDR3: TGTGCCAGTAGTAATCACGGACTAGCGGGAGGGGGGGAGCAGTTCTTC.

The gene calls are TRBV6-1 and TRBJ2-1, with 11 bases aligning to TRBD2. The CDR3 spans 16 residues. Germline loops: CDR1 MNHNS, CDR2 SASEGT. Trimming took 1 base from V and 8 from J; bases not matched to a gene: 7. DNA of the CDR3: TGTGCCAGCAGTGAAGGGAGACTAGCGGGACGGCATGAGCAGTTCTTC. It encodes CASSEGRLAGRHEQFF.

The CDR3 sequence: CASGRQGARLLGYTF. Here the CDR3 DNA reads TGTGCCAGCGGTCGACAGGGGGCGCGTCTCCTTGGCTACACCTTC. J is TRBJ1-2 and V is TRBV6-6; 10 bases map to TRBD1. The V gene's germline CDR1 is MNHNY and CDR2 SVGAGI (reference sequence). CDR3 length: 15 residues. V was pared by 8 bases and J by 7 bases, with 13 bases of the junction left unmatched.

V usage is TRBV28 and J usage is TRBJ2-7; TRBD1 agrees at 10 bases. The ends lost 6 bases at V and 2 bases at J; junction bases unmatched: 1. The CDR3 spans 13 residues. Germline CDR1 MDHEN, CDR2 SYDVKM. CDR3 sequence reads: CASRGTGAYEQYV. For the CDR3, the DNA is TGTGCCAGCAGGGGGACAGGGGCCTACGAGCAGTACGTC.

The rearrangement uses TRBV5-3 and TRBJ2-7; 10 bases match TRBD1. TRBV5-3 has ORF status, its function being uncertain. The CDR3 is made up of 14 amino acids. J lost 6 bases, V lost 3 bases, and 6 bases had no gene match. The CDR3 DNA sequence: TGTGCCAGAAGCTCCGACAGGGGGCATGGCGAGCAGTACGTC. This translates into CARSSDRGHGEQYV.

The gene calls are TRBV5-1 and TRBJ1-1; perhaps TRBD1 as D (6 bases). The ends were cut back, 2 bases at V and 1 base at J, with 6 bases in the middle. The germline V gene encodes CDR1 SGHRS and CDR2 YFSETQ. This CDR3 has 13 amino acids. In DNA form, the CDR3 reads TGCGCCAGCAGCTTACAGGGGAACACTGAAGCTTTCTTT. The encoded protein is CASSLQGNTEAFF.